This T cell receptor (beta chain) was captured by sequencing in a study of human T cells and chemical hapten exposure (dated by TCRdb to the early 2020s). For context, the study as a whole: The libraries were sequenced as a pool, and the TCR yield per sample differed mostly because of small variations in library volumes within the pool. This study followed changes in the peripheral blood TCR repertoire in vivo during primary and secondary sensitization of alopecia patients to the hapten diphenylcyclopropenone (DPC). For every blood RNA sample, sequencing covered both the TCR alpha and TCR beta chains. Beyond this particular receptor, the publication reports: Repeated subsampling changed both the strength of the expansion versus patch-test correlation and the threshold at which the correlation became significant. The number of TCRs above 1 in 1000 frequency did not change with DPC sensitization; there was no evidence of global repertoire structure alterations.

CDR3 length: 13 amino acids, cysteine to phenylalanine. The entry retains the CDR3 DNA only, 39 bases that are in frame from base 1. V is reduced by 5 bases and J by 8 bases, leaving a spacing of 13 bases between them. From a lookup of the germline V gene (reference sequence), CDR1 and CDR2 are SGHAT and FQDESV. Total RNA was extracted from unfractionated whole blood collected in Tempus Blood RNA tubes. Roughly five healthy volunteers were used as TCR sequencing controls and were bled at day 0, 2 weeks and 6 weeks. In this sample, this clonotype turned up many times. Its antigen remains unidentified. One base away there is no much larger clone; base qualities are not given. The protocol used for the library was 5' RACE. These reads were obtained on an Illumina MiSeq. During library preparation, unique molecular identifiers were attached to individual cDNA molecules so that TCRs could be counted in a quantitative, reproducible way. As for how the authors treated the data: A median of around 96,000 TCRs per sample was observed, with a range of roughly 23,224 to 700,000. V, J and CDR3 annotation of the TCR reads was performed with the Decombinator software suite. For PS versus PT1 abundance plots, all samples were subsampled to the same number of TCRs (28,000). Expanded TCRs were defined as absent before sensitization and observed at least eight times at the 2-week time point. TCRdb reprocessed the public reads (quality trimming at Q25 with fastp, clone calling with MiXCR) and kept in-frame beta chains. Here each entry gathers all rows of one CDR3 protein and keeps the most common genes and DNA. For this entry, the V and J calls and clone size follow TCRdb and not the study's own pipeline. The sample table holds around 140,000 distinct CDR3 sequences, of which roughly 4.1% were seen once. The ten top clones hold over 1.3% of the sample.

This TCR was recovered from a female donor in good health. Recombination connected TRBV11-1 to TRBJ2-1, with no D gene named confidently. The DNA sequence is TGTGCCAGCAGCCTGCCCACTATGTATGAGCAGTTCTTC. This is translated as CASSLPTMYEQFF.